This record concerns one TCR beta chain sequence. Germline V gives CDR1 SGHRS, CDR2 YFSETQ. The CDR3 is made up of 16 amino acids. V shed 6 bases, J shed 2 bases, and the junction held 12 bases outside the gene matches. The record originates from a study of control samples from healthy donors and cancer patients. Data came from immunoSEQ multiplex PCR; TCRdb stores just in-frame clones and leaves some out. The sample has more than 85,000 clones, over 75% seen once. Specimen: blood. V and J are TRBV5-1 and TRBJ1-1; 8 bases map to TRBD1. The receptor's source is a human donor in good health. The donor label of this sample is uncertain. The CDR3 is CASKRDRSIINTEAFF. For the CDR3, the DNA is TGCGCCAGCAAGCGGGACAGGTCTATTATAAACACTGAAGCTTTCTTT.